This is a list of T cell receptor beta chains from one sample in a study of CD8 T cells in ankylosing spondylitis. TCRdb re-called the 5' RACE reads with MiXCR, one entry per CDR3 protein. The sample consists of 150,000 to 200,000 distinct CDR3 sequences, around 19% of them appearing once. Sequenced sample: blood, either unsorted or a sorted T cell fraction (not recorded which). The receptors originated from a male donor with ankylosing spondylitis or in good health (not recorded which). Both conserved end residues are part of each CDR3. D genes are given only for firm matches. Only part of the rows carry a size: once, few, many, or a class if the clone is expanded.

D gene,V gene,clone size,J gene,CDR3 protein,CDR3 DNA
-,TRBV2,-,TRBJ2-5,CASSASRSTQTQYF,TGTGCCAGCAGTGCTTCTAGATCGACGCAGACCCAGTACTTC
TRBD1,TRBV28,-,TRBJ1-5,CASSVWTGGDQPQHF,TGTGCCAGCAGTGTCTGGACAGGGGGCGACCAGCCCCAGCATTTT
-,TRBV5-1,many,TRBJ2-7,CASSLTSPRTYEQYF,TGCGCCAGCAGCCTTACTAGCCCAAGAACCTACGAGCAGTACTTC
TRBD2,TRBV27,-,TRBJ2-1,CASRSPGLAGVSEQFF,TGTGCCAGCAGGTCTCCCGGACTAGCGGGAGTAAGTGAGCAGTTCTTC
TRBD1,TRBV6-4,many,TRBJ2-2,CASSDGRTGVPGELFF,TGTGCCAGCAGTGACGGAAGGACAGGGGTCCCCGGGGAGCTGTTTTTT
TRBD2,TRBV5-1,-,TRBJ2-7,CASSEGGIDEQYF,TGCGCCAGCAGCGAGGGAGGGATCGACGAGCAGTACTTC
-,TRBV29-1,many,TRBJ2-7,CSVLTMAKEQYF,TGCAGCGTTCTGACTATGGCGAAAGAGCAGTACTTC
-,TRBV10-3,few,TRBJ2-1,CAIGASSYNEQFF,TGTGCCATCGGGGCTAGCTCCTACAATGAGCAGTTCTTC
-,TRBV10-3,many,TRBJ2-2,CAISEATGNTGELFF,TGTGCCATCAGTGAGGCGACAGGGAACACCGGGGAGCTGTTTTTT
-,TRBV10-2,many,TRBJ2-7,CASSVNPYEQYF,TGCGCCAGCAGTGTGAACCCCTACGAGCAGTACTTC
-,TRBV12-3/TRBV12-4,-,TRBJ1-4,CASSLRTSNEKLFF,TGTGCCAGCAGTTTAAGGACATCTAATGAAAAACTGTTTTTT
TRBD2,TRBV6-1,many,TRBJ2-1,CASSPLAGGNNEQFF,TGTGCCAGCAGTCCCCTAGCGGGAGGTAATAATGAGCAGTTCTTC
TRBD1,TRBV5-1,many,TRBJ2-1,CASSSAPGQLYNEQFF,TGCGCCAGCAGCTCAGCACCGGGACAGCTATACAATGAGCAGTTCTTC
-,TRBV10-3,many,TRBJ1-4,CAISSRQTADKLFF,TGTGCCATCAGTTCCCGGCAGACAGCCGATAAACTGTTTTTT
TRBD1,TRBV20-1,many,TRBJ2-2,CSASQGANTGELFF,TGCAGTGCTAGCCAGGGGGCTAACACCGGGGAGCTGTTTTTT
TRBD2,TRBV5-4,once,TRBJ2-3,CASSSSGLAGWGFSTDTQYF,TGTGCCAGCAGCTCTTCGGGGCTAGCGGGTTGGGGGTTCTCAACCGATACGCAGTATTTT
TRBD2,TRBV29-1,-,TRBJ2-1,CSVGGRGGGRITYNEQFF,TGCAGCGTTGGGGGGCGGGGTGGCGGGAGGATAACCTACAATGAGCAGTTCTTC
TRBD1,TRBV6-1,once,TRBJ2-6,CASSTDRFDVLTF,TGTGCCAGCAGTACGGACAGGTTTGATGTCCTGACTTTC
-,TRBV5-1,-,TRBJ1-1,CASSLVRSLLGETEAFF,TGCGCCAGCAGCTTGGTTCGTTCCCTTTTAGGGGAGACTGAAGCTTTCTTT
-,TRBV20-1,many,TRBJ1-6,CSARSALREYNSPLHF,TGCAGTGCTAGATCCGCGCTCAGGGAGTATAATTCACCCCTCCACTTT
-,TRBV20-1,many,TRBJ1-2,CSASGGGNQDGYTF,TGCAGTGCCTCAGGTGGGGGCAACCAGGATGGCTACACCTTC
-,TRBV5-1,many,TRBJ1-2,CASRAGLDYGYTF,TGCGCCAGCAGAGCAGGGCTGGACTATGGCTACACCTTC
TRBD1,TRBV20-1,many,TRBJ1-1,CSARSSQGVLTEAFF,TGCAGTGCTAGGTCATCACAGGGGGTATTGACTGAAGCTTTCTTT
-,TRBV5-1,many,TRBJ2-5,CASAAGRAVGETQYF,TGCGCCAGCGCCGCTGGGCGTGCGGTAGGAGAGACCCAGTACTTC
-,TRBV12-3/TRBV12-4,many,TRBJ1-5,CASSSGRSNQPQHF,TGTGCCAGCAGTTCCGGGCGGAGCAATCAGCCCCAGCATTTT
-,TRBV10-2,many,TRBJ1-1,CATTDGMNTEAFF,TGCGCCACCACGGACGGAATGAACACTGAAGCTTTCTTT
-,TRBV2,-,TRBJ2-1,CASSPPYNEQFF,TGTGCCAGCTCACCCCCCTACAATGAGCAGTTCTTC
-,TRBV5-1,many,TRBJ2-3,CASSFGTNTDTQYF,TGCGCCAGCAGCTTTGGGACAAACACAGATACGCAGTATTTT
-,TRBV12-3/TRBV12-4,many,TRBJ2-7,CASSLSRGYEQYF,TGTGCCAGCAGTTTATCAAGGGGCTACGAGCAGTACTTC
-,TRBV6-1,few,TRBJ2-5,CASTEQALVETQYF,TGTGCCAGCACGGAACAGGCTCTTGTGGAGACCCAGTACTTC
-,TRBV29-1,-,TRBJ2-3,CSVEARSSTDTQYF,TGCAGCGTTGAAGCACGGTCTAGCACAGATACGCAGTATTTT
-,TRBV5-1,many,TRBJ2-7,CASSLEGEQYF,TGCGCCAGCAGCTTGGAGGGGGAGCAGTACTTC
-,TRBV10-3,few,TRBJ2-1,CAISGGVVSSYNEQFF,TGTGCCATCAGTGGCGGTGTGGTGAGCTCCTACAATGAGCAGTTCTTC
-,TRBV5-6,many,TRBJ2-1,CASSLSGGEQFF,TGTGCCAGCAGCTTGAGTGGAGGCGAGCAGTTCTTC
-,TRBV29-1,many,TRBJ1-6,CSVTDGSYNSPLHF,TGCAGCGTGACCGACGGCTCCTATAATTCACCCCTCCACTTT
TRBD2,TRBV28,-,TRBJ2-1,CASSLWSGRAQYNEQFF,TGTGCCAGCAGTTTATGGAGCGGGAGGGCTCAATACAATGAGCAGTTCTTC
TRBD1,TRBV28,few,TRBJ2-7,CASSSPDRGSSYEQYF,TGTGCCAGCAGTTCACCCGACAGGGGTAGCTCCTACGAGCAGTACTTC
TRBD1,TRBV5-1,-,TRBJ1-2,CASTGQGVGGYGYTF,TGCGCCAGCACGGGACAGGGGGTCGGCGGCTATGGCTACACCTTC
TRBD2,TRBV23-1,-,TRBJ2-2,CASSQVKGGAIGELFF,TGCGCCAGCAGTCAAGTGAAGGGAGGGGCCATCGGGGAGCTGTTTTTT
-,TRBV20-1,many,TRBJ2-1,CSAKTLRGDYNEQFF,TGCAGTGCCAAGACCCTAAGGGGGGACTACAATGAGCAGTTCTTC
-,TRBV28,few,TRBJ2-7,CASSHGRALSYEQYF,TGTGCCAGCAGTCACGGACGGGCATTAAGCTACGAGCAGTACTTC
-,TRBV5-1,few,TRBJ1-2,CASSPRTLNYGYTF,TGCGCCAGCAGCCCCCGGACCCTTAACTATGGCTACACCTTC
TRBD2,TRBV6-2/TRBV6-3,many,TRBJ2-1,CASSLTSGRSSYNEQFF,TGTGCCAGCAGCCTAACTAGCGGGAGGTCCTCCTACAATGAGCAGTTCTTC